Below are 22 T cell receptor beta chains sequenced from a single sample in a study of shared clonotypes between healthy human individuals. Assay: immunoSEQ multiplex PCR; the TCRdb copy retains only in-frame clones and omits some. Among approximately 2,300,000 clones listed, just under 95% were seen once. The sequencing input was naive CD4+ T cells from PBMCs. The subset: CD45RA+ positively selected. These TCRs come from a man aged 18 to 35 in good health. Some clones in this sample may be carry-over from other donors' samples.

Of note for this clone: Other DNA variants within this sample encode the same CDR3. V gene TRBV19 combines with J gene TRBJ1-3; possibly TRBD1 for D (5 bases). V lost 2 bases, J lost 2 bases, and 7 bases lay in between. The length of the CDR3 is 14 residues. In germline, CDR1 is LNHDA, CDR2 SQIVND (reference sequence). This CDR3 reads CASSIQGAGNTIYF. CDR3 nucleotide sequence: TGTGCCAGTAGTATACAGGGAGCTGGAAACACCATATATTTT.

This clone came up once. V gene TRBV7-9 combines with J gene TRBJ2-5; 8 positions agree with TRBD2. The junction had 3 bases not matched to a gene; V was cut back by 5 bases and J by 7 bases. CDR3 length: 12 amino acids. Germline V lookup: CDR1 SEHNR, CDR2 FQNEAQ (reference sequence). CDR3 DNA: TGTGCCAGCAGCCCGAGCGGGAGGACCCAGTACTTC. It is translated as CASSPSGRTQYF.

Concerning this clone itself: The sample contains more than one DNA sequence encoding this CDR3. This chain uses TRBV7-3 with TRBJ1-4; tentative D call: TRBD1 (5 bases). CDR1 SGHTA and CDR2 FQGTGA come from the germline V gene. V lost 2 bases, J lost 7 bases, and 8 bases lay in between. CDR3 size: 13 residues. CDR3 sequence: CASSLGQGEKLFF. CDR3 bases: TGTGCCAGCAGCTTAGGGCAGGGTGAAAAACTGTTTTTT. Supplemented by reference TRBV7-3 and TRBJ1-4, the full variable domain reads GAGVSQTPSNKVTEKGKYVELRCDPISGHTALYWYRQSLGQGPEFLIYFQGTGAADDSGLPNDRFFAVRPEGSVSTLKIQRTERGDSAVYLCASSLGQGEKLFFGSGTQLSVL.

The chain recombines TRBV6-5 with TRBJ1-1; 7 positions agree with TRBD1. The CDR3 runs to 15 residues. V dropped 6 bases and J dropped 0; count of bases not matched to a gene: 7. In germline, CDR1 is MNHEY, CDR2 SVGAGI. DNA of the CDR3: TGTGCCAGCAGACACGGACAGGTCATGAACACTGAAGCTTTCTTT. This translates into CASRHGQVMNTEAFF.

The J gene is TRBJ1-1, the V gene TRBV4-3; perhaps TRBD1 as D (6 bases). The germline V and J ends were trimmed by 8 bases and 0 bases, with 28 bases remaining between them. CDR1 LGHNA and CDR2 YSLEER come from the germline V gene. The CDR3 is 19 residues long. The CDR3 DNA reads as TGCGCCAGCCCCTACTGGGCCAGGGGACCCACCAAATTGAACACTGAAGCTTTCTTT. Amino acids: CASPYWARGPTKLNTEAFF.

V is TRBV28 and J is TRBJ2-5, with D maybe TRBD1 (6 bases). This CDR3 is built from 16 residues. Germline lookup yields CDR1 MDHEN and CDR2 SYDVKM. V was pared by 6 bases and J by 7 bases, with 24 bases between. Written as DNA, the CDR3 is TGTGCCAGCAGCGTCAGCTGGGGGCCAGCCCCACCGACCCAGTACTTC. Translation: CASSVSWGPAPPTQYF.

V and J are TRBV7-9 and TRBJ2-1; no firm D call. The V gene's germline CDR1 is SEHNR and CDR2 FQNEAQ (reference sequence). This CDR3 has 17 residues. Trimming took 4 bases from V and 4 from J, leaving 20 bases between them. Here the CDR3 reads CASSSRTRASLYNEQFF. The CDR3 DNA reads TGTGCCAGCAGCTCCCGAACACGGGCGTCACTATACAATGAGCAGTTCTTC. The full variable domain, completed using reference TRBV7-9 and TRBJ2-1, is DTGVSQNPRHKITKRGQNVTFRCDPISEHNRLYWYRQTLGQGPEFLTYFQNEAQLEKSRLLSDRFSAERPKGSFSTLEIQRTEQGDSAMYLCASSSRTRASLYNEQFFGPGTRLTVL.

The gene calls are TRBV5-1 and TRBJ2-5, with TRBD2 matching 10 bases. Germline V gene data show CDR1 as SGHRS and CDR2 as YFSETQ. This CDR3 is built from 15 residues. V trimming: 4 bases; J trimming: 2 bases; junction bases outside the gene matches: 5. The CDR3 bases are TGCGCCAGCAGCCAACGGACTAGCGGACAAGAGACCCAGTACTTC. It translates to CASSQRTSGQETQYF.

This chain uses TRBV4-3 with TRBJ2-7; 10 bases are shared with TRBD2. The germline gives CDR1 LGHNA, CDR2 YSLEER. V shed 2 bases, J shed 3 bases, and the junction held 4 bases outside the gene matches. The CDR3 totals 15 residues. CDR3 sequence (DNA): TGCGCCAGCAGCCAATACCTAGCGGGAGTCTACGAGCAGTACTTC. As protein: CASSQYLAGVYEQYF.

This chain's CDR3 is CSGFDGGYGYTF. The CDR3 DNA reads TGCAGCGGATTCGACGGAGGGTATGGCTACACCTTC. V is TRBV29-1 and J is TRBJ1-2; D is undetermined. V lost 7 bases, J lost 5 bases, and 14 bases lay in between. Germline lookup yields CDR1 SQVTM and CDR2 ANQGSEA. This CDR3 contains 12 residues.

With regard to this clone: This same CDR3 is encoded by further DNA sequences in the sample. Written as DNA, the CDR3 is TGTGCCAGCAGTTTGACAGGGGGCAATCAGCCCCAGCATTTT. Residues: CASSLTGGNQPQHF. This chain uses TRBV28 with TRBJ1-5, with TRBD1 matching 8 bases. V was clipped by 3 bases and J by 2 bases; unmatched bases: 0. Germline CDR1 MDHEN, CDR2 SYDVKM. The CDR3 runs to 14 residues.

The genes are TRBV5-6 and TRBJ2-2; D perhaps matches TRBD1 (6 bases). Trimming shortened V by 3 bases and J by 6 bases, and 12 bases separated the two germline ends. This CDR3 has 14 amino acids. Germline CDR1 and CDR2: SGHDT and YYEEEE. CDR3: CASSYDDRSGELFF. CDR3 nucleotides: TGTGCCAGCAGCTATGACGACAGGTCCGGGGAGCTGTTTTTT.

This rearrangement joins TRBV14 to TRBJ1-4, with TRBD1 as a possible D gene (6 bases). The CDR3 totals 15 residues. Trimming shortened V by 4 bases and J by 4 bases, and 13 bases separated the two germline ends. Per the germline V gene, CDR1 is SGHDN and CDR2 is FVKESK. CDR3 in DNA: TGTGCCAGCAGCCCAAACAGGGTTAGTAATGAAAAACTGTTTTTT. Amino acids: CASSPNRVSNEKLFF.

The chain combines TRBV7-9 with TRBJ1-5, with 11 bases matching TRBD1. CDR1 and CDR2 (germline): SEHNR, FQNEAQ (reference sequence). The CDR3 spans 15 residues. The junction had 2 bases not matched to a gene; V was cut back by 1 base and J by 6 bases. CDR3 DNA sequence: TGTGCCAGCAGCTTAGGGGGGACAGGGGGTCAGCCCCAGCATTTT. Translated, it gives CASSLGGTGGQPQHF.

There are a few counts of this clone. The CDR3 DNA reads as TGTGCCAGCACCCGGGACACCAATCAGCCCCAGCATTTT. Residues: CASTRDTNQPQHF. V usage is TRBV18 and J usage is TRBJ1-5; possible D gene TRBD1, 6 bases. V shed 8 bases and J shed 3 bases, with 11 bases lying between them. Germline loops: CDR1 KGHSH, CDR2 LQKENI. This CDR3 region has 13 residues. The full variable domain, its missing parts supplied by reference TRBV18 and TRBJ1-5, is NAGVMQNPRHLVRRRGQEARLRCSPMKGHSHVYWYRQLPEEGLKFMVYLQKENIIDESGMPKERFSAEFPKEGPSILRIQQVVRGDSAAYFCASTRDTNQPQHFGDGTRLSIL.

A single count supports this clone. J is TRBJ2-5 and V is TRBV10-1; TRBD1 agrees at 9 bases. The CDR3 runs to 13 residues. Losses at the gene ends were 5 bases for V and 5 bases for J; bases not matched to a gene: 3. Looked up from germline, CDR1 is WNHNN and CDR2 is SYGVQD (reference sequence). The CDR3 loop reads CASSRTGAETQYF. The CDR3 DNA follows: TGCGCCAGCAGTCGGACAGGGGCGGAGACCCAGTACTTC.

V and J are TRBV30 and TRBJ2-3; D is uncertain. Looked up from germline, CDR1 is GTSNPN and CDR2 is SVGIG (reference sequence). Trimming took 3 bases from V and 0 from J, leaving 13 bases between them. The CDR3 runs to 15 residues. The CDR3 region has the DNA TGTGCCTGGAGCGAGCTGGAAAGGAGCACAGATACGCAGTATTTT. This codes for CAWSELERSTDTQYF.

The gene calls are TRBV28 and TRBJ1-2; 9 nucleotides line up with TRBD1. The V and J ends lost 11 bases and 4 bases, in that order; junction bases with no gene match: 17. Germline-derived CDR1 and CDR2 are MDHEN and SYDVKM. CDR3 length: 16 amino acids. CDR3: CAGGLDRGRGSYGYTF. CDR3 nucleotides: TGTGCCGGTGGACTGGACAGGGGAAGAGGCTCCTATGGCTACACCTTC.

V and J are TRBV4-1 and TRBJ2-2; 10 nucleotides match TRBD2. The CDR3 contains 16 residues. J was trimmed by 6 bases and V by 7 bases; bases with no gene match: 11. Germline-derived CDR1 and CDR2 are MGHRA and YSYEKL. The CDR3 protein is CASTPWAAGGAGELFF. DNA for the CDR3: TGCGCCAGCACCCCTTGGGCAGCGGGAGGGGCCGGGGAGCTGTTTTTT.

CDR3 bases: TGTGCCAGCAGCGGGGGACGGACTAATGAAAAACTGTTTTTT. Its translation is CASSGGRTNEKLFF. The chain links TRBV13 to TRBJ1-4, with D tentatively TRBD1 (5 bases). V lost 5 bases and J 2 bases, leaving 9 bases between the germline ends. The length of the CDR3 is 14 residues. In germline, CDR1 is PRHDT, CDR2 FYEKMQ (reference sequence).

This chain connects TRBV7-2 to TRBJ1-5; D is undetermined. The germline CDR1 and CDR2 sequences are SGHTA and FQGNSA. The CDR3 totals 16 residues. Trimming cost V 1 base and J 0 bases, with 10 bases left between them. The CDR3 loop is CASSLVAGYSNQPQHF. The CDR3 DNA reads as TGTGCCAGCAGCTTAGTAGCCGGGTATAGCAATCAGCCCCAGCATTTT. The entire variable domain, with the rest obtained from reference TRBV7-2 and TRBJ1-5, is as follows: GAGVSQSPSNKVTEKGKDVELRCDPISGHTALYWYRQSLGQGLEFLIYFQGNSAPDKSGLPSDRFSAERTGGSVSTLTIQRTQQEDSAVYLCASSLVAGYSNQPQHFGDGTRLSIL.

V usage is TRBV11-2 and J usage is TRBJ2-1, with 11 bases that match TRBD1. The trim removed 2 bases at V and 4 bases at J, leaving 4 bases unmatched. The CDR3 consists of 16 residues. CDR1 is SGHAT and CDR2 is FQNNGV in the germline V gene. The CDR3 nucleotides are TGTGCCAGCAGCTTAAACGGACAGGGGGCTTACAATGAGCAGTTCTTC. Translating it yields CASSLNGQGAYNEQFF. The full variable domain, its missing parts supplied by reference TRBV11-2 and TRBJ2-1, is EAGVAQSPRYKIIEKRQSVAFWCNPISGHATLYWYQQILGQGPKLLIQFQNNGVVDDSQLPKDRFSAERLKGVDSTLKIQPAKLEDSAVYLCASSLNGQGAYNEQFFGPGTRLTVL.